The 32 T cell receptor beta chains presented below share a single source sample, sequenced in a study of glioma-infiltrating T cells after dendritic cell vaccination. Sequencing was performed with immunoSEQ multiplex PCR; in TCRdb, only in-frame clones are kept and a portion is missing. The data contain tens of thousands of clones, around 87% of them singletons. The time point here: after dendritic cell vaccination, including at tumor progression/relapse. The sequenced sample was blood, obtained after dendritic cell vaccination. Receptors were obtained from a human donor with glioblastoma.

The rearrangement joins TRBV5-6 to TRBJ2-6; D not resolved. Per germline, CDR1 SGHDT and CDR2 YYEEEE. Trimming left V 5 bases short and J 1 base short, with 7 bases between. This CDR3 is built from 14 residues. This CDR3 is CASSFGSGANVLTF. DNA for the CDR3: TGTGCCAGCAGTTTCGGGTCTGGGGCCAACGTCCTGACTTTC.

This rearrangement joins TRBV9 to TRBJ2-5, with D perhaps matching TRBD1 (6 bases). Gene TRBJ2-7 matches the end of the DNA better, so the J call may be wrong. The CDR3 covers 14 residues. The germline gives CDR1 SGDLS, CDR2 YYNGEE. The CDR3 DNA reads TGTGCCAGCAGCGTTGGGGGCAGCTCCTACGAGCAGTACTTC. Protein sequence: CASSVGGSSYEQYF.

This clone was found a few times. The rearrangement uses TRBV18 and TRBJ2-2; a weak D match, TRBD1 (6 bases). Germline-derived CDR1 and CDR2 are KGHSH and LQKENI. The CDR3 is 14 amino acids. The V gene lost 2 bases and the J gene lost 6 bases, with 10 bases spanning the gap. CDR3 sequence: CASSPSKGAGELFF. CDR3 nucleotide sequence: TGTGCCAGCTCACCATCTAAGGGGGCCGGGGAGCTGTTTTTT. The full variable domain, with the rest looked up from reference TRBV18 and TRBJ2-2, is NAGVMQNPRHLVRRRGQEARLRCSPMKGHSHVYWYRQLPEEGLKFMVYLQKENIIDESGMPKERFSAEFPKEGPSILRIQQVVRGDSAAYFCASSPSKGAGELFFGEGSRLTVL.

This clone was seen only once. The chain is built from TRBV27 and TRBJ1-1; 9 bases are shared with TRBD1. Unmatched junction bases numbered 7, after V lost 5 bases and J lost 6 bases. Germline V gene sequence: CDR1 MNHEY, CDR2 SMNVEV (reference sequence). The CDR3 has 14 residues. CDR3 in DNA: TGTGCCAGCAGTCCCCGGGACAGGGATCCTGAAGCTTTCTTT. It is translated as CASSPRDRDPEAFF.

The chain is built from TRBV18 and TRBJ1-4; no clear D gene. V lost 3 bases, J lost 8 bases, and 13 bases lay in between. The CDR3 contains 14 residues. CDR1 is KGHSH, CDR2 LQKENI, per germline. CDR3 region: CASSPRGTGEKLFF. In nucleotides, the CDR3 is TGTGCCAGCTCACCGCGGGGAACTGGAGAAAAACTGTTTTTT.

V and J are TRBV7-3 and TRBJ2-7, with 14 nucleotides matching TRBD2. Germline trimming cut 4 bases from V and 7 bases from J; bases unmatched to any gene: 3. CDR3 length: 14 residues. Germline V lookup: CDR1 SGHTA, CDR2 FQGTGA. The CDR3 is CASSSGTSGSEQYF. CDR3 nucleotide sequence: TGTGCCAGCAGCTCGGGGACTAGCGGGAGTGAGCAGTACTTC.

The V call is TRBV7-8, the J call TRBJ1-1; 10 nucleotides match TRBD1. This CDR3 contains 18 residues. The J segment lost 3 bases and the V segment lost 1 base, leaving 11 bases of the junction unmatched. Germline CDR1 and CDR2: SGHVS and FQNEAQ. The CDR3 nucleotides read TGTGCCAGCAGCTTAGGCCGGACAGGGGGGCCTCGGGACACTGAAGCTTTCTTT. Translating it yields CASSLGRTGGPRDTEAFF.

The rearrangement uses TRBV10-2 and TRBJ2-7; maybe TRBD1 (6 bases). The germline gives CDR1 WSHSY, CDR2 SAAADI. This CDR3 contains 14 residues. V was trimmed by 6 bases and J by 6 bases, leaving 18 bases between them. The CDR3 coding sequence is TGCGCCAGCAGCTTGGACAGTCCTTTTTCCGAGCAGTACTTC. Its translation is CASSLDSPFSEQYF.

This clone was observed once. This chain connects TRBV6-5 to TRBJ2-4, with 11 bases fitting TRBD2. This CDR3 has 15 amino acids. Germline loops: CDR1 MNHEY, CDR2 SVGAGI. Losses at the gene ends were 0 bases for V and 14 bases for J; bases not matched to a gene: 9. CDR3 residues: CASSYSVAGGRKEYF. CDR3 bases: TGTGCCAGCAGTTACTCGGTAGCGGGGGGGCGGAAAGAGTACTTC.

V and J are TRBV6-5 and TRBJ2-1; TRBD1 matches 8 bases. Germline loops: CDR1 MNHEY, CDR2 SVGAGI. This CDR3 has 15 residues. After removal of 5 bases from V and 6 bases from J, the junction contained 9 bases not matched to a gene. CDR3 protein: CASSTDRVMGNEQFF. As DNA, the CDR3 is TGTGCCAGCAGTACGGACAGGGTCATGGGCAATGAGCAGTTCTTC.

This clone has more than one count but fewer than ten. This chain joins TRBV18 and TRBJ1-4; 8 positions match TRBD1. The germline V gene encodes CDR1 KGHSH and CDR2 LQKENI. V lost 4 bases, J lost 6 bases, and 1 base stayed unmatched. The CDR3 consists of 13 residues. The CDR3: CASSQDRDEKLFF. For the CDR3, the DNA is TGTGCCAGCTCACAGGACAGGGATGAAAAACTGTTTTTT.

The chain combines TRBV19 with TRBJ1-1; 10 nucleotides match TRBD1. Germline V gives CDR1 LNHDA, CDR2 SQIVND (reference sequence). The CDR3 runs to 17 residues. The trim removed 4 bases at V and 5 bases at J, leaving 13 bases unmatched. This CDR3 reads CASSKGGTGVKRTEAFF. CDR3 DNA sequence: TGTGCCAGTAGTAAAGGGGGGACAGGGGTTAAGAGGACTGAAGCTTTCTTT.

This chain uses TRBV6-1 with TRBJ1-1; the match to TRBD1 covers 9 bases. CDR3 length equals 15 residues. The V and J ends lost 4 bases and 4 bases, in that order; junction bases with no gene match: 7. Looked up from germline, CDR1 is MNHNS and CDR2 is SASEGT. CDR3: CASSVTTGGVTEAFF. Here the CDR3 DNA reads TGTGCCAGCAGTGTTACGACAGGGGGGGTCACTGAAGCTTTCTTT.

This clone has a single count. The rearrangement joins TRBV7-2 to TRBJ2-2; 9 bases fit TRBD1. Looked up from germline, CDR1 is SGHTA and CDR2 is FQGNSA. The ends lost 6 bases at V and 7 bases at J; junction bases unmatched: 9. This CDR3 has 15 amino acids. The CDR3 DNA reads TGTGCCAGCAGTTATACCGGGACAGGGTTCGGGGAGCTGTTTTTT. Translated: CASSYTGTGFGELFF.

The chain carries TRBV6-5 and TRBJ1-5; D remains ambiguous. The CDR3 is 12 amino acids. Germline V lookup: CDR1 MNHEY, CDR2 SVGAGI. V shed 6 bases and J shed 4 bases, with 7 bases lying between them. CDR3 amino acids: CASRSQNQPQHF. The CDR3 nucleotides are TGTGCCAGCAGGAGCCAAAATCAGCCCCAGCATTTT.

The CDR3 sequence: CASSPPGGTQYF. The DNA of the CDR3 is TGTGCCAGCAGCCCCCCGGGGGGGACCCAGTACTTC. This chain uses TRBV5-4 with TRBJ2-5, with 7 bases that match TRBD2. V shed 4 bases, J shed 7 bases, and the junction held 4 bases outside the gene matches. CDR1 and CDR2 (germline): SGHNT, YYREEE (reference sequence). The CDR3 covers 12 residues.

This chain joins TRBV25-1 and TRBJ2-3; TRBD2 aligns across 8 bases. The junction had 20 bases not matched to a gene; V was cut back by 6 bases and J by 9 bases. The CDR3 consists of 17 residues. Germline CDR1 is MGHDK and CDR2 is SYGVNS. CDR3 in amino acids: CASSRSEGGGAGDTQYF. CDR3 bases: TGTGCCAGCAGCCGAAGTGAAGGGGGTGGAGCGGGGGACACGCAGTATTTT.

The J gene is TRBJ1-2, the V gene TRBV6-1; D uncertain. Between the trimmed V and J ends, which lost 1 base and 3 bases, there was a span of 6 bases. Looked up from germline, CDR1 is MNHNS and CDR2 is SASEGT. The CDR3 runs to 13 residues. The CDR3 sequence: CASSEDSYYGYTF. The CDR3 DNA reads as TGTGCCAGCAGTGAAGACAGTTACTATGGCTACACCTTC.

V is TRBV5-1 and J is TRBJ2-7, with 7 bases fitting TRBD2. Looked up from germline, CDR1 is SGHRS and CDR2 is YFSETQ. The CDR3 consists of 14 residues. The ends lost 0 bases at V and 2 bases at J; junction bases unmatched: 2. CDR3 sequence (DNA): TGCGCCAGCAGCTTGGGGCGGGAGCCCTACGAGCAGTACTTC. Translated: CASSLGREPYEQYF. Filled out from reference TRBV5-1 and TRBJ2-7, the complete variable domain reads KAGVTQTPRYLIKTRGQQVTLSCSPISGHRSVSWYQQTPGQGLQFLFEYFSETQRNKGNFPGRFSGRQFSNSRSEMNVSTLELGDSALYLCASSLGREPYEQYFGPGTRLTVT.

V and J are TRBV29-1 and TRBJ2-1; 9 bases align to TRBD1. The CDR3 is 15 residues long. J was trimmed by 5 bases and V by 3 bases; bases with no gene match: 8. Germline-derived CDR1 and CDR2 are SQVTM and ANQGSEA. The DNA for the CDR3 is TGCAGCGTTGACGGGACAGGGAAGAATGACAATGAGCAGTTCTTC. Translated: CSVDGTGKNDNEQFF.

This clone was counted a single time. The CDR3 coding sequence is TGCGCCAGCAGCTCGACCGGAGGCACAGATACGCAGTATTTT. It yields the protein CASSSTGGTDTQYF. The J gene is TRBJ2-3, the V gene TRBV5-1, with no clear D. Germline CDR1 and CDR2: SGHRS and YFSETQ. With 3 bases removed from V and 1 base from J, the gap between germline ends came to 9 bases. The CDR3 contains 14 residues.

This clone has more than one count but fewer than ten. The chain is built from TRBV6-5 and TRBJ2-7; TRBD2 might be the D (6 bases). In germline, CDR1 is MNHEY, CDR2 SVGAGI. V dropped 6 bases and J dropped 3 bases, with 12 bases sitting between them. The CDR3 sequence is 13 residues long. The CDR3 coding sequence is TGTGCCAGCAGGGAGGGGCATTTCTACGAGCAGTACTTC. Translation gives CASREGHFYEQYF.

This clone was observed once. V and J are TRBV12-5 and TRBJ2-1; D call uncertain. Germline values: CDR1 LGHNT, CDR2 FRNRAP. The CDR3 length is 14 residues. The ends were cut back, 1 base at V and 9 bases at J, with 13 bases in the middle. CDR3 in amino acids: CASGLGPRGGEQFF. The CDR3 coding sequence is TGTGCTAGTGGTTTGGGGCCCCGTGGCGGTGAGCAGTTCTTC.

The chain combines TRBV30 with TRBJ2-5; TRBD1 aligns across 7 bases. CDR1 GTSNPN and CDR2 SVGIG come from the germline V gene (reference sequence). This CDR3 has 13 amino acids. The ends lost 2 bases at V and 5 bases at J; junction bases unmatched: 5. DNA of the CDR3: TGTGCCTGGAGTCGACAGGGTCGGGAGACCCAGTACTTC. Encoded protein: CAWSRQGRETQYF.

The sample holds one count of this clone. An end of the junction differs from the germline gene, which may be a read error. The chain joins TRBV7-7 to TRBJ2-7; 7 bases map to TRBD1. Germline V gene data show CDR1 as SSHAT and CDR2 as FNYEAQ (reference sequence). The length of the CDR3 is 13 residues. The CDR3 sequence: CASSIGTGDEQYF. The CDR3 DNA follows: TGTGCTAGCAGCATCGGAACAGGGGACGAGCAGTACTTC.

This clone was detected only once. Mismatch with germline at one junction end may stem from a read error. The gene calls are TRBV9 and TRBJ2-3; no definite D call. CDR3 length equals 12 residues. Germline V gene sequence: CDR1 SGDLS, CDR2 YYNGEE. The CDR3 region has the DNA TGTGCCGGCAGCACTGCGTTGGATACGCAGTATTTT. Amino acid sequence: CAGSTALDTQYF. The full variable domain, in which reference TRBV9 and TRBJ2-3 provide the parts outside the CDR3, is DSGVTQTPKHLITATGQRVTLRCSPRSGDLSVYWYQQSLDQGLQFLIQYYNGEERAKGNILERFSAQQFPDLHSELNLSSLELGDSALYFCAGSTALDTQYFGPGTRLTVL.

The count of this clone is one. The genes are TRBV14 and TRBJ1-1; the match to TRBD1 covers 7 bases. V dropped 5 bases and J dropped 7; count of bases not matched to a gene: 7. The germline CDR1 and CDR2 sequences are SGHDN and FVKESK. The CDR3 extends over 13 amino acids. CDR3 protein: CASSVNRGGEAFF. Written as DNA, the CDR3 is TGTGCCAGCAGCGTTAACAGGGGCGGTGAAGCTTTCTTT.

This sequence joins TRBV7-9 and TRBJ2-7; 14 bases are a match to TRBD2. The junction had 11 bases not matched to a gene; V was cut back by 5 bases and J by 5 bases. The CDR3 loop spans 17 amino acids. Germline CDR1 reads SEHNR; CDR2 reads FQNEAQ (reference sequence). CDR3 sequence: CASSPRLAGGTENEQYF. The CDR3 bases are TGTGCCAGCAGCCCGAGACTAGCGGGGGGGACGGAAAACGAGCAGTACTTC.

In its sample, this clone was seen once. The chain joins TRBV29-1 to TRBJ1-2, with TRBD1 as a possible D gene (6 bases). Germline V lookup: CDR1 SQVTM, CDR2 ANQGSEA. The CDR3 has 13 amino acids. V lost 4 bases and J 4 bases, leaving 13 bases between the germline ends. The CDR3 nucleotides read TGCAGCGTTGGCACAGGGAATCGCTATGGCTACACCTTC. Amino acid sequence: CSVGTGNRYGYTF.

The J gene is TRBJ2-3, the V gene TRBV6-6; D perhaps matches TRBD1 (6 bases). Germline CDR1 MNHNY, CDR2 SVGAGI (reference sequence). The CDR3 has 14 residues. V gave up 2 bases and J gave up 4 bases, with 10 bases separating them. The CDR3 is CASSYGGSADTQYF. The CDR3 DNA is TGTGCCAGCAGTTACGGGGGCTCGGCAGATACGCAGTATTTT.

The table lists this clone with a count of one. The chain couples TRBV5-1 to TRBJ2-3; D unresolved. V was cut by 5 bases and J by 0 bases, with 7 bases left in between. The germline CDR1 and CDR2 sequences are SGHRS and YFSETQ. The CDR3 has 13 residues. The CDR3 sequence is CASSVLSTDTQYF. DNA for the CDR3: TGCGCCAGCAGTGTTCTAAGCACAGATACGCAGTATTTT.

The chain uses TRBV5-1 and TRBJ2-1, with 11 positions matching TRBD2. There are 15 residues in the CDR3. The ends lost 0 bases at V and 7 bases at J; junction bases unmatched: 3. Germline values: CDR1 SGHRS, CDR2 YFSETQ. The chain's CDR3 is CASSLVAGGPNEQFF. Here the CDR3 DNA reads TGCGCCAGCAGCTTGGTAGCGGGGGGGCCGAATGAGCAGTTCTTC.